This paragraph reports one TCR beta chain. The data derive from a study of cytomegalovirus exposure and HLA in healthy donors. The PCR was carried out with 60 Vbeta primers and 13 Jbeta primers. Generated by immunoSEQ multiplex PCR, the TCRdb table keeps only in-frame clones and is missing some. The sample holds 95,000 to 100,000 clones, around three quarters seen once. Germline V gene lookup returns CDR1 KGHSH and CDR2 LQKENI. The CDR3 contains 15 residues. With 4 bases removed from V and 0 bases from J, the gap between germline ends came to 10 bases. The TCR was taken from a human donor in good health. The material sequenced was PBMCs. V gene TRBV18 combines with J gene TRBJ2-4, with TRBD2 as a possible D gene (7 bases). The CDR3 spells CASSHGGLAKNIQYF. CDR3 coding DNA: TGTGCCAGCTCACACGGGGGGCTAGCCAAAAACATTCAGTACTTC.